The 22 T cell receptor beta chains below come from one sample, sequenced in a study of post-analysis software for immune sequencing data. These receptors' targets are unknown. Findings and caveats of the study: Controls had lower frequencies than patients of roughly five TRBV segments, which included TRBV5-6, TRBV5-1 and TRBV20-1.

Carried by the TCR beta cDNA libraries were unique molecular identifiers. Via MiXCR, TCRdb re-called the PCR reads, giving one row per CDR3 protein. The sample lists 740,000 or so distinct CDR3 sequences, about 50% occurring once. The sample was blood. Receptors were obtained from a girl under 18 with multiple sclerosis.

DNA for the CDR3: TGCAGCGTTGAAGATCTGGTTCCTGAAGCTTTCTTT. This translates into CSVEDLVPEAFF. The V and J genes are TRBV29-1 and TRBJ1-1; D is unresolved. This CDR3 comprises 12 residues. The V gene lost 0 bases and the J gene lost 6 bases, with 8 bases spanning the gap. The germline CDR1 and CDR2 sequences are SQVTM and ANQGSEA.

There are a few counts of this clonotype. This chain links TRBV20-1 with TRBJ2-7; 9 bases are shared with TRBD2. Germline assignment: CDR1 DFQATT and CDR2 SNEGSKA (reference sequence). CDR3 length: 16 amino acids. V shed 0 bases and J 2 bases; nucleotides not matched to a gene: 8. The CDR3 DNA reads TGCAGTGCTAGAGATCTGGGTGGCGGGAGGGCCTACGAGCAGTACTTC. Amino acids: CSARDLGGGRAYEQYF.

This clonotype showed up just once. The chain joins TRBV6-2 or TRBV6-3 to TRBJ2-7; 8 bases match TRBD1. V dropped 0 bases and J dropped 1; count of bases not matched to a gene: 5. The V gene's germline CDR1 is MNHEY and CDR2 SVGEGT. The CDR3 contains 16 residues. CDR3 sequence reads: CASSYSRRQGSYEQYF. The CDR3 bases are TGTGCCAGCAGTTACTCGAGGAGACAGGGGTCCTACGAGCAGTACTTC.

This chain connects TRBV12-3 or TRBV12-4 to TRBJ1-6; D is unclear. The CDR3 is 15 residues long. V was clipped by 3 bases and J by 6 bases, with 12 bases between them. The CDR3 DNA is TGTGCCAGCAGTTTCGGCTCGGTCGGTAATTCACCCCTCCACTTT. This gives the protein CASSFGSVGNSPLHF.

The rearrangement uses TRBV11-2 and TRBJ1-1; a possible D gene is TRBD1 (6 bases). The germline gives CDR1 SGHAT, CDR2 FQNNGV. V was cut by 5 bases and J by 3 bases, with 22 bases left in between. The length of the CDR3 is 17 residues. The CDR3 sequence: CASSPRAHRESDTEAFF. For the CDR3, the DNA is TGTGCCAGCAGCCCTCGCGCGCACAGGGAGTCGGACACTGAAGCTTTCTTT.

The chain combines TRBV29-1 with TRBJ2-4; D gene unclear. The CDR3 runs to 12 residues. V dropped 7 bases and J dropped 2 bases, with 9 bases sitting between them. Looked up from germline, CDR1 is SQVTM and CDR2 is ANQGSEA. This CDR3 reads CSAGASKNIQYF. The CDR3 nucleotides read TGCAGCGCGGGCGCGTCCAAAAACATTCAGTACTTC.

This clonotype was found a few times. The chain has TRBV29-1 and TRBJ1-2, with no clear D. V was pared by 2 bases and J by 1 base, with 8 bases between. This CDR3 is 13 amino acids long. Looked up from germline, CDR1 is SQVTM and CDR2 is ANQGSEA. The CDR3 is CSVEQPFNYGYTF. DNA of the CDR3: TGCAGCGTTGAACAACCATTTAACTATGGCTACACCTTC.

V is TRBV6-5 and J is TRBJ1-1; D possibly corresponds to TRBD1 (5 bases). The germline V gene has CDR1 MNHEY and CDR2 SVGAGI. This CDR3 is 14 amino acids long. V dropped 8 bases and J dropped 4 bases, with 17 bases sitting between them. The CDR3 sequence: CASCGRGLVTEAFF. CDR3 nucleotide sequence: TGTGCCAGCTGCGGTAGGGGTTTGGTCACTGAAGCTTTCTTT.

This clonotype has a handful of counts. V usage is TRBV12-3 or TRBV12-4 and J usage is TRBJ2-7; 7 positions match TRBD1. CDR3 size: 12 residues. The V gene end was trimmed by 7 bases and the J gene end by 5 bases; junction bases not matched to a gene: 5. DNA of the CDR3: TGTGCCAGCACCAAGACAGGGAACGAGCAGTACTTC. It encodes CASTKTGNEQYF.

Regarding this clonotype: A read error may account for a junction end that differs from germline. V usage is TRBV7-9 and J usage is TRBJ2-1; 8 nucleotides line up with TRBD2. Per the germline V gene, CDR1 is SEHNR and CDR2 is FQNEAQ (reference sequence). This CDR3 has 16 amino acids. The CDR3 DNA reads TGTGCCAGCAGCACCTTAGCGGGAAACTCCTACAATGCGCAGTTCTTC. It specifies CASSTLAGNSYNAQFF.

This clonotype was seen just once. This sequence joins TRBV20-1 and TRBJ2-7; D not certain. Deletions cut 1 base from V and 2 bases from J, with 9 bases between. Germline lookup yields CDR1 DFQATT and CDR2 SNEGSKA (reference sequence). The CDR3 loop spans 13 amino acids. CDR3 sequence: CSARAPPPYEQYF. Here the CDR3 DNA reads TGCAGTGCTAGAGCCCCCCCGCCCTACGAGCAGTACTTC.

The V gene is TRBV5-1, the J gene TRBJ2-1, with TRBD1 identical over 9 bases. CDR1 and CDR2 (germline): SGHRS, YFSETQ. This CDR3 has 14 residues. The V segment lost 4 bases and the J segment 5 bases; nucleotides outside the gene matches: 4. The CDR3 nucleotides are TGCGCCAGCAGCGGGGACAGGGAGCACAATGAGCAGTTCTTC. The encoded protein is CASSGDREHNEQFF.

The rearrangement joins TRBV28 to TRBJ2-5; D gene uncertain. This CDR3 has 14 residues. The V gene lost 5 bases and the J gene lost 4 bases, with 14 bases spanning the gap. Germline CDR1 and CDR2: MDHEN and SYDVKM. CDR3 DNA: TGTGCCAGCAGTCGACGACTTACTCGAGAGACCCAGTACTTC. Translation gives CASSRRLTRETQYF.

The chain carries TRBV6-1 and TRBJ1-1; possibly TRBD1 for D (5 bases). From germline, CDR1 is MNHNS and CDR2 SASEGT. The CDR3 runs 13 residues. With 4 bases removed from V and 6 bases from J, the gap between germline ends came to 12 bases. The CDR3 coding sequence is TGTGCCAGCAGTGGGGACCCGAGGGCTGAAGCTTTCTTT. This encodes CASSGDPRAEAFF.

This clonotype came up a few times. CDR3 residues: CASSQDLVGPGYTF. In nucleotides, the CDR3 is TGTGCCAGCAGCCAAGATCTGGTGGGTCCTGGCTACACCTTC. V gene TRBV3-1 combines with J gene TRBJ1-2; D not certain. CDR3 size: 14 residues. Germline lookup yields CDR1 LGHDT and CDR2 YNNKEL (reference sequence). The germline V and J ends were trimmed by 0 bases and 7 bases, with 12 bases remaining between them. Supplemented by reference TRBV3-1 and TRBJ1-2, the full variable domain reads DTAVSQTPKYLVTQMGNDKSIKCEQNLGHDTMYWYKQDSKKFLKIMFSYNNKELIINETVPNRFSPKSPDKAHLNLHINSLELGDSAVYFCASSQDLVGPGYTFGSGTRLTVV.

V usage is TRBV7-8 and J usage is TRBJ2-7; perhaps D is TRBD1 or TRBD2 (7 bases each). V gave up 5 bases and J gave up 9 bases, with 17 bases separating them. The CDR3 contains 13 residues. Looked up from germline, CDR1 is SGHVS and CDR2 is FQNEAQ. CDR3: CASSQDRTGGQYF. The CDR3, as DNA: TGTGCCAGCAGCCAGGACAGGACGGGAGGGCAGTACTTC. The variable domain in full, with the rest retrieved from reference TRBV7-8 and TRBJ2-7, is GAGVSQSPRYKVAKRGQDVALRCDPISGHVSLFWYQQALGQGPEFLTYFQNEAQLDKSGLPSDRFFAERPEGSVSTLKIQRTQQEDSAVYLCASSQDRTGGQYFGPGTRLTVT.

This clonotype was seen a handful of times. This chain uses TRBV12-3 or TRBV12-4 with TRBJ2-7; D remains unclear. This CDR3 is built from 16 residues. Trimming stripped 3 bases from V and 0 bases from J, with 15 bases between. The CDR3, as DNA: TGTGCCAGCAGTTTTCTGGGCACAGTCAGCTCCTACGAGCAGTACTTC. It specifies CASSFLGTVSSYEQYF.

The chain uses TRBV14 and TRBJ1-2, with a weak D call TRBD1 (5 bases). The V and J ends lost 2 bases and 8 bases respectively, with 15 bases between them. Germline V gives CDR1 SGHDN, CDR2 FVKESK. The CDR3 has 14 amino acids. Written as DNA, the CDR3 is TGTGCCAGCAGCCAATTACACAGCAGGGCCGGCTACACCTTC. Its protein is CASSQLHSRAGYTF.

This chain joins TRBV7-3 and TRBJ2-3; 9 bases match TRBD1. Germline values: CDR1 SGHTA, CDR2 FQGTGA. The V and J ends lost 4 bases and 4 bases, in that order; junction bases with no gene match: 6. The CDR3 sequence is 15 residues long. The CDR3 DNA follows: TGTGCCAGCAGCTACGCTACAGGGGGCGCAGATACGCAGTATTTT. Translating it yields CASSYATGGADTQYF. The entire variable domain, with the rest obtained from reference TRBV7-3 and TRBJ2-3, is as follows: GAGVSQTPSNKVTEKGKYVELRCDPISGHTALYWYRQSLGQGPEFLIYFQGTGAADDSGLPNDRFFAVRPEGSVSTLKIQRTERGDSAVYLCASSYATGGADTQYFGPGTRLTVL.

The DNA of the CDR3 is TGTGCCAGTCTAAACACGGACGGAGGGGATAACTATGGCTACACCTTC. Encoded protein: CASLNTDGGDNYGYTF. The chain uses TRBV2 and TRBJ1-2, with D perhaps matching TRBD1 (5 bases). V dropped 9 bases and J dropped 1 base, with 21 bases sitting between them. CDR1 is SNHLY and CDR2 is FYNNEI in the germline V gene. The CDR3 has 16 residues.

The genes are TRBV12-3 or TRBV12-4 and TRBJ2-1, with 10 bases aligning to TRBD1. V lost 4 bases to trimming and J lost 5 bases; unmatched junction nucleotides: 2. The CDR3 has 14 amino acids. CDR3 DNA: TGTGCCAGCAGTTCGGGACAGGGGAACAATGAGCAGTTCTTC. This encodes CASSSGQGNNEQFF.

In its sample, this clonotype was seen once. The chain carries TRBV29-1 and TRBJ2-1, with 8 bases identical to TRBD2. The CDR3 spans 14 residues. The V and J ends lost 4 bases and 5 bases, in that order; junction bases with no gene match: 7. Germline V gene data show CDR1 as SQVTM and CDR2 as ANQGSEA. CDR3 DNA sequence: TGCAGCGTTGTCACCGGGAGGGGAAACAATGAGCAGTTCTTC. This codes for CSVVTGRGNNEQFF.